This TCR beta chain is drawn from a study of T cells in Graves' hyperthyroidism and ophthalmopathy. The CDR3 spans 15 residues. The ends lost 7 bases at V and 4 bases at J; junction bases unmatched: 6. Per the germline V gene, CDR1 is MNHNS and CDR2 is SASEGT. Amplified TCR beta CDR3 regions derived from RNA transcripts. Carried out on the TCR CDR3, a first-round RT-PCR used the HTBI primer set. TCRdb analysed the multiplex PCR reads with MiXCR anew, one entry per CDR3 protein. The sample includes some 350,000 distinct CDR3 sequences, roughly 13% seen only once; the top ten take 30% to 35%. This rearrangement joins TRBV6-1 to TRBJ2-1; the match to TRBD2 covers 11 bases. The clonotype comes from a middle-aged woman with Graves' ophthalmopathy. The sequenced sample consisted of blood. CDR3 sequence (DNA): TGTGCCAGCACTGGGACTAGCGGAGCGTACAATGAGCAGTTCTTC. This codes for CASTGTSGAYNEQFF.